The next 31 T cell receptor beta chains were all read from a single sample in a study of T cell responses to AZD1222 COVID-19 vaccine. Only in-frame clones appear in the TCRdb table, and some are missing; sequencing was by immunoSEQ multiplex PCR. This table holds about 150,000 clones, 88% found once. Sequencing was performed on peripheral blood, taken on day 0 of MenACWY control vaccination. The receptors were gathered from an adult in good health.

The rearrangement joins TRBV7-9 to TRBJ1-4, with D perhaps TRBD1 (5 bases). V was pared by 6 bases and J by 5 bases, with 13 bases between. This CDR3 is built from 14 residues. The germline CDR1 and CDR2 sequences are SEHNR and FQNEAQ (reference sequence). CDR3 bases: TGTGCCAGCAGGGGTCAGTGGGGGAATGAAAAACTGTTTTTT. This codes for CASRGQWGNEKLFF.

The chain joins TRBV5-1 to TRBJ1-4; weak D call: TRBD1 (5 bases). Per germline, CDR1 SGHRS and CDR2 YFSETQ. The CDR3 spans 16 residues. Trimming left V 5 bases short and J 7 bases short, with 21 bases between. The CDR3 loop is CASSKGPYGSGEKLFF. Written as DNA, the CDR3 is TGCGCCAGCAGTAAGGGGCCGTACGGTTCAGGTGAAAAACTGTTTTTT.

This clone appeared a few times. The chain couples TRBV7-2 to TRBJ1-2, with D tentatively TRBD1 (6 bases). This CDR3 contains 14 residues. From germline, CDR1 is SGHTA and CDR2 FQGNSA. Trimming pared 3 bases from V and 12 bases from J, leaving 20 bases between. CDR3 DNA: TGTGCCAGCAGCTTGACAACAGGGAGATTCGGAAACACCTTC. This sequence encodes CASSLTTGRFGNTF.

The chain uses TRBV5-4 and TRBJ2-4; D remains unclear. CDR1 and CDR2 from the germline V gene are SGHNT and YYREEE (reference sequence). This CDR3 is 13 amino acids long. V lost 2 bases and J 0 bases, leaving 3 bases between the germline ends. The chain's CDR3 is CASSLPAKNIQYF. DNA of the CDR3: TGTGCCAGCAGCTTACCAGCCAAAAACATTCAGTACTTC.

V is TRBV7-2 and J is TRBJ1-1; 8 bases agree with TRBD1. This CDR3 has 14 amino acids. With 4 bases clipped from V and 4 bases from J, the junction kept 5 bases outside the gene matches. CDR1 and CDR2 (germline): SGHTA, FQGNSA. CDR3 sequence (DNA): TGTGCCAGCAGCTCGGACAGGGCAAGCACTGAAGCTTTCTTT. Translation: CASSSDRASTEAFF.

This clone has a single count. The J gene is TRBJ1-1, the V gene TRBV6-5; tentative D call: TRBD1 (6 bases). Germline CDR1 is MNHEY and CDR2 is SVGAGI. The CDR3 covers 15 residues. V dropped 1 base and J dropped 4 bases, with 13 bases sitting between them. The CDR3 coding sequence is TGTGCCAGCAGTTACTTGGTCGGGGGCATCACTGAAGCTTTCTTT. Translation: CASSYLVGGITEAFF.

V is TRBV21-1 and J is TRBJ2-1; the table's TRBD2 call for D was not verified on the DNA. TRBV21-1 is noted as a pseudogene. This CDR3 has 20 amino acids. This CDR3 reads CASSKAGGDPPSGMINEQFF. The CDR3 coding sequence is TGTGCCAGCAGCAAAGCTGGCGGGGACCCCCCTAGCGGGATGATCAATGAGCAGTTCTTC.

This clone was counted a single time. This chain connects TRBV6-2 or TRBV6-3 to TRBJ2-7; possibly TRBD2 for D (6 bases). The CDR3 length is 14 residues. The V gene lost 5 bases and the J gene lost 0 bases, with 11 bases spanning the gap. The germline V gene encodes CDR1 MNHEY and CDR2 SVGEGT. The CDR3 region is CASSRAGVSYEQYF. DNA for the CDR3: TGTGCCAGCAGTCGAGCGGGCGTCTCCTACGAGCAGTACTTC.

This clone is a singleton in its sample. The gene calls are TRBV7-2 and TRBJ2-1; TRBD1 might be the D (5 bases). This CDR3 is 15 amino acids long. Germline-derived CDR1 and CDR2 are SGHTA and FQGNSA. Trimming removed 1 base from V and 6 bases from J, with 13 bases in between. Written as DNA, the CDR3 is TGTGCCAGCAGCTTAGTTCGCCAGGGAAGCAATGAGCAGTTCTTC. This translates into CASSLVRQGSNEQFF.

The gene calls are TRBV29-1 and TRBJ2-3; 7 bases agree with TRBD1. The V segment lost 7 bases and the J segment 1 base; nucleotides outside the gene matches: 8. The CDR3 contains 14 residues. Germline V gene data show CDR1 as SQVTM and CDR2 as ANQGSEA. The CDR3 sequence is CSAASGTGTDTQYF. Here the CDR3 DNA reads TGCAGCGCAGCATCCGGGACAGGCACAGATACGCAGTATTTT.

This chain connects TRBV10-3 to TRBJ1-1; D unresolved. Germline values: CDR1 ENHRY, CDR2 SYGVKD. This CDR3 is 14 amino acids long. The V end was cut by 0 bases, the J end by 5 bases, with 10 bases between. The DNA of the CDR3 is TGTGCCATCAGTGAGTCGATCGGGCGGACTGAAGCTTTCTTT. This translates into CAISESIGRTEAFF.

The chain has TRBV6-5 and TRBJ2-7, with 11 bases lining up with TRBD2. The CDR3 spans 15 residues. The germline gives CDR1 MNHEY, CDR2 SVGAGI. Trimming cost V 6 bases and J 6 bases; bases outside gene matches: 10. The CDR3 nucleotides read TGTGCCAGCAGCATAGCGGGAGGGCCGGGAAGCGAGCAGTACTTC. This translates into CASSIAGGPGSEQYF.

The chain is built from TRBV6-5 and TRBJ1-2, with D tentatively TRBD1 (6 bases). V was trimmed by 1 base and J by 0 bases, leaving 12 bases between them. Germline V gene data show CDR1 as MNHEY and CDR2 as SVGAGI. The CDR3 covers 16 residues. CDR3 DNA: TGTGCCAGCAGTTACTTTCTAGGACAGACTAACTATGGCTACACCTTC. The encoded protein is CASSYFLGQTNYGYTF.

The V call is TRBV6-2 or TRBV6-3, the J call TRBJ1-2; the D is unclear. Trimming left V 5 bases short and J 1 base short, with 11 bases between. The CDR3 totals 14 residues. Germline CDR1 reads MNHEY; CDR2 reads SVGEGT. The CDR3 sequence: CASSRTGFNYGYTF. The CDR3 nucleotides are TGTGCCAGCAGTCGGACGGGCTTTAACTATGGCTACACCTTC.

The chain couples TRBV6-6 to TRBJ1-5, with no clear D. Per the germline V gene, CDR1 is MNHNY and CDR2 is SVGAGI (reference sequence). V was clipped by 2 bases and J by 0 bases, with 8 bases between them. The CDR3 sequence is 15 residues long. The CDR3 coding sequence is TGTGCCAGCAGTTACATTCAGGTTAGCAATCAGCCCCAGCATTTT. Its translation: CASSYIQVSNQPQHF.

This clone has only a few counts. The chain links TRBV6-5 to TRBJ2-3; 7 bases line up with TRBD2. In germline, CDR1 is MNHEY, CDR2 SVGAGI. This CDR3 contains 16 residues. Losses at the gene ends were 2 bases for V and 5 bases for J; bases not matched to a gene: 10. CDR3 coding DNA: TGTGCCAGCAGTTACAGCGGGACCGAGCGGGGAGATACGCAGTATTTT. It encodes CASSYSGTERGDTQYF.

The chain couples TRBV5-1 to TRBJ2-6; D ambiguous. V gave up 2 bases and J gave up 0 bases, with 9 bases separating them. Germline loops: CDR1 SGHRS, CDR2 YFSETQ. The CDR3 is 16 amino acids. The chain's CDR3 is CASSFPLRSGANVLTF. The CDR3 region has the DNA TGCGCCAGCAGCTTCCCCCTGCGCTCTGGGGCCAACGTCCTGACTTTC.

For the CDR3, the DNA is TGTGCCAGCAGTATTAGGACAGCGATGAACACTGAAGCTTTCTTT. This codes for CASSIRTAMNTEAFF. This sequence joins TRBV2 and TRBJ1-1; tentative D call: TRBD1 (6 bases). The CDR3 covers 15 residues. The germline gives CDR1 SNHLY, CDR2 FYNNEI. V lost 5 bases, J lost 0 bases, and 13 bases lay in between.

This sequence joins TRBV7-9 and TRBJ2-7, with 10 bases that match TRBD2. Germline V gene lookup returns CDR1 SEHNR and CDR2 FQNEAQ (reference sequence). There are 14 residues in the CDR3. J was trimmed by 2 bases and V by 3 bases; bases with no gene match: 1. The CDR3 spells CASSFSGRTYEQYF. The DNA of the CDR3 is TGTGCCAGCAGCTTTAGCGGGAGGACCTACGAGCAGTACTTC.

This clone came up a few times. The J gene is TRBJ2-2, the V gene TRBV2, with 9 bases fitting TRBD2. Losses at the gene ends were 5 bases for V and 7 bases for J; bases not matched to a gene: 11. Germline V gives CDR1 SNHLY, CDR2 FYNNEI. The CDR3 totals 16 residues. The DNA of the CDR3 is TGTGCCAGCAGTATCTACTTAGCGGGAGTAAACGGGGAGCTGTTTTTT. Protein: CASSIYLAGVNGELFF.

The rearrangement uses TRBV2 and TRBJ1-1; TRBD1 is a possible D gene (6 bases). Between the trimmed V and J ends, which lost 4 bases and 4 bases, there was a span of 19 bases. Germline CDR1 is SNHLY and CDR2 is FYNNEI. The CDR3 extends over 16 amino acids. Here the CDR3 reads CASSASGGGAVTEAFF. In DNA, the CDR3 is TGTGCCAGCAGTGCCTCTGGTGGGGGCGCGGTCACTGAAGCTTTCTTT.

This clone came up once. This sequence joins TRBV3-1 (or the pseudogene TRBV3-2) and TRBJ2-1; TRBD1 is a possible D gene (5 bases). The CDR3 is 14 residues long. The V gene's germline CDR1 is LGHDT and CDR2 YNNKEL (reference sequence). V was trimmed by 1 base and J by 7 bases, leaving 11 bases between them. The CDR3 sequence: CASSQVGQGNEQFF. In nucleotides, the CDR3 is TGTGCCAGCAGCCAAGTCGGGCAGGGAAATGAGCAGTTCTTC.

The genes are TRBV7-2 and TRBJ2-2; D might be TRBD1 (6 bases). The germline gives CDR1 SGHTA, CDR2 FQGNSA. Trimming removed 5 bases at V and 6 bases at J, with 13 bases between. The CDR3 has 14 amino acids. CDR3 nucleotide sequence: TGTGCCAGCAGCACCCGACAGGTCTCCGGGGAGCTGTTTTTT. Its protein product is CASSTRQVSGELFF.

The chain combines TRBV11-2 with TRBJ2-7; D not certain. The ends were cut back, 0 bases at V and 4 bases at J, with 7 bases in the middle. In germline, CDR1 is SGHAT, CDR2 FQNNGV. CDR3 length: 13 residues. CDR3: CASSLDTVYEQYF. CDR3 DNA sequence: TGTGCCAGCAGCTTAGATACGGTTTACGAGCAGTACTTC.

V usage is TRBV5-1 and J usage is TRBJ1-2; possible D gene TRBD1, 5 bases. V was trimmed by 0 bases and J by 0 bases, leaving 12 bases between them. The CDR3 runs to 16 residues. The germline CDR1 and CDR2 sequences are SGHRS and YFSETQ. The CDR3 region is CASSLEWTRTNYGYTF. The CDR3 DNA reads TGCGCCAGCAGCTTGGAATGGACAAGAACTAACTATGGCTACACCTTC.

This rearrangement joins TRBV10-3 to TRBJ1-1; possible D gene TRBD1, 5 bases. Between the trimmed V and J ends, which lost 2 bases and 10 bases, there was a span of 20 bases. This CDR3 contains 15 residues. Germline CDR1 ENHRY, CDR2 SYGVKD. DNA for the CDR3: TGTGCCATCAGTGAGGGCAGGGAAGGAATTACGGCAGCTTTCTTT. It is translated as CAISEGREGITAAFF.

The chain carries TRBV28 and TRBJ1-1, with a tentative D call TRBD1 (6 bases). The germline V gene has CDR1 MDHEN and CDR2 SYDVKM. The V end lost 3 bases, the J end lost 3 bases, and 11 bases lay between the germline ends. The CDR3 totals 14 residues. This CDR3 is CASSFGGRDTEAFF. The DNA of the CDR3 is TGTGCCAGCAGTTTTGGGGGGCGGGACACTGAAGCTTTCTTT. The whole variable domain, remainder taken from reference TRBV28 and TRBJ1-1, is DVKVTQSSRYLVKRTGEKVFLECVQDMDHENMFWYRQDPGLGLRLIYFSYDVKMKEKGDIPEGYSVSREKKERFSLILESASTNQTSMYLCASSFGGRDTEAFFGQGTRLTVV.

The chain combines TRBV27 with TRBJ2-1, with 10 bases fitting TRBD2. From germline, CDR1 is MNHEY and CDR2 SMNVEV (reference sequence). V trimming: 5 bases; J trimming: 6 bases; junction bases outside the gene matches: 10. The CDR3 loop spans 16 amino acids. The CDR3 loop is CASSPLGLAGANEQFF. The CDR3 nucleotides are TGTGCCAGCAGTCCACTGGGGCTAGCGGGAGCCAATGAGCAGTTCTTC.

J is TRBJ1-6 and V is TRBV4-1; D gene ambiguous. CDR3 length: 15 amino acids. CDR1 MGHRA and CDR2 YSYEKL come from the germline V gene. V was clipped by 1 base and J by 4 bases, with 8 bases between them. The CDR3 sequence: CASSQVPGYNSPLHF. CDR3 in DNA: TGCGCCAGCAGCCAAGTCCCAGGATATAATTCACCCCTCCACTTT.

J is TRBJ2-3 and V is TRBV6-4, with 9 nucleotides matching TRBD2. The CDR3 is 16 residues long. The V gene end was trimmed by 4 bases and the J gene end by 6 bases; junction bases not matched to a gene: 11. CDR1 is MRHNA and CDR2 is SNTAGT in the germline V gene. CDR3 residues: CASSGVAGGRMDTQYF. CDR3 nucleotides: TGTGCCAGCAGTGGGGTGGCGGGGGGGCGAATGGATACGCAGTATTTT.

The chain combines TRBV2 with TRBJ1-6, with D perhaps matching TRBD1 (6 bases). Germline lookup yields CDR1 SNHLY and CDR2 FYNNEI. This CDR3 comprises 15 residues. V was trimmed by 0 bases and J by 14 bases, leaving 17 bases between them. The DNA of the CDR3 is TGTGCCAGCAGTGAAGCGCAAGGGGGGTCTCGGGCCCTCCACTTT. This sequence encodes CASSEAQGGSRALHF.